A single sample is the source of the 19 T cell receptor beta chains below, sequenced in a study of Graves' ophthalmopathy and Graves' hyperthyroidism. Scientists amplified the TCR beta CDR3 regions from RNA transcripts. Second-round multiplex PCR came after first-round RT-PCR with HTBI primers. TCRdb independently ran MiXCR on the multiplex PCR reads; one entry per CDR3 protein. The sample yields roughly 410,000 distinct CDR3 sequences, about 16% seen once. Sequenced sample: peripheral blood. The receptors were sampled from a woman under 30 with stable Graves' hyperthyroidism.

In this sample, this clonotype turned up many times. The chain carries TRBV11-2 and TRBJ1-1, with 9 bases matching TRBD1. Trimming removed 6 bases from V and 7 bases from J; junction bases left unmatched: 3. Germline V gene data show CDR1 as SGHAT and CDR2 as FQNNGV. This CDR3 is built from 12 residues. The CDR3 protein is CASSLDRGEAFF. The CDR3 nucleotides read TGTGCCAGCAGTCTGGACAGGGGTGAAGCTTTCTTT.

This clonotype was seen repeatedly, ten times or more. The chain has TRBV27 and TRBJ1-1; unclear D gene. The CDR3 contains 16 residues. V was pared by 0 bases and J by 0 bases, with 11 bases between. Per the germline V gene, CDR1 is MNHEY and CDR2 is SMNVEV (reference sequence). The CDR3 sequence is CASSLSPSRLNTEAFF. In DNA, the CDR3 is TGTGCCAGCAGTTTATCGCCCTCACGGTTGAACACTGAAGCTTTCTTT.

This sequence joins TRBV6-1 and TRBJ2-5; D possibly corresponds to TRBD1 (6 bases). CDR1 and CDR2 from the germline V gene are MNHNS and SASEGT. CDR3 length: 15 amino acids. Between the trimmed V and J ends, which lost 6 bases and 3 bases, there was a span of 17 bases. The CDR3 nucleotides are TGTGCCAGCAGCCCCCTGGACAGTTCGGAAGAGACCCAGTACTTC. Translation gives CASSPLDSSEETQYF.

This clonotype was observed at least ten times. CDR3 in amino acids: CASSDRPTYEQYF. For the CDR3, the DNA is TGTGCCAGCAGTGATCGGCCAACCTACGAGCAGTACTTC. The V gene is TRBV6-1, the J gene TRBJ2-7; D unclear. Per germline, CDR1 MNHNS and CDR2 SASEGT. Trimming shortened V by 3 bases and J by 2 bases, and 8 bases separated the two germline ends. The CDR3 consists of 13 residues.

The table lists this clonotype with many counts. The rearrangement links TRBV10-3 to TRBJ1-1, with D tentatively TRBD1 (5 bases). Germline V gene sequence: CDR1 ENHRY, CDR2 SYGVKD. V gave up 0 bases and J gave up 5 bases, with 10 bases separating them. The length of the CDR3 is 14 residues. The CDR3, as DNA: TGTGCCATCAGTGAGTCGACGGGACGGACTGAAGCTTTCTTT. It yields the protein CAISESTGRTEAFF.

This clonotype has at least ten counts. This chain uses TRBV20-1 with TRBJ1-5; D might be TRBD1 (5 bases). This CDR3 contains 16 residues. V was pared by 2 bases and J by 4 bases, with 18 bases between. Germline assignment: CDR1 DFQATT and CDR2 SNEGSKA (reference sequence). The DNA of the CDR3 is TGCAGTGCTAGATATGGGGGATCCCGGGGAAATCAGCCCCAGCATTTT. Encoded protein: CSARYGGSRGNQPQHF.

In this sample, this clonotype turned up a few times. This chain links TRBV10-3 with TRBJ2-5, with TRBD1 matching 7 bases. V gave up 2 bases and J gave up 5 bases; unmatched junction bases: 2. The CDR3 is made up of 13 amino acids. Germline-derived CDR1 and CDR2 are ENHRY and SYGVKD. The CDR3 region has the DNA TGTGCCATCAGTGAGGACAGGGAGGAGACCCAGTACTTC. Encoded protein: CAISEDREETQYF.

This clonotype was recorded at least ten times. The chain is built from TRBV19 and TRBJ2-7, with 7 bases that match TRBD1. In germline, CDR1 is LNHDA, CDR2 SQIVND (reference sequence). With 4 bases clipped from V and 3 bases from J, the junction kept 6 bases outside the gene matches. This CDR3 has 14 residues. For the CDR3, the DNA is TGTGCCAGTAGTACGGGACAGAGAAGCTACGAGCAGTACTTC. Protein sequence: CASSTGQRSYEQYF.

CDR3 sequence (DNA): TGTGCCAGCAGCTTAACGACAGGGGGGAACACTGAAGCTTTCTTT. Protein: CASSLTTGGNTEAFF. The chain has TRBV11-2 and TRBJ1-1, with 9 positions matching TRBD1. V was pared by 2 bases and J by 1 base, with 2 bases of the junction left unmatched. Per the germline V gene, CDR1 is SGHAT and CDR2 is FQNNGV. The CDR3 is 15 amino acids.

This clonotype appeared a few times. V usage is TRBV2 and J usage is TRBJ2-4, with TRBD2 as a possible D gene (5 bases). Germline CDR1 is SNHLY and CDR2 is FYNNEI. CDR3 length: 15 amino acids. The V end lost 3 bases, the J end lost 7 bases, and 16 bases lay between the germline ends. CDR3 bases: TGTGCCAGCAGTGACGGACTCTACCCTTCTAACATTCAGTACTTC. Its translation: CASSDGLYPSNIQYF. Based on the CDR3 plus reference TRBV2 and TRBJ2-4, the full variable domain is EPEVTQTPSHQVTQMGQEVILRCVPISNHLYFYWYRQILGQKVEFLVSFYNNEISEKSEIFDDQFSVERPDGSNFTLKIRSTKLEDSAMYFCASSDGLYPSNIQYFGAGTRLSVL.

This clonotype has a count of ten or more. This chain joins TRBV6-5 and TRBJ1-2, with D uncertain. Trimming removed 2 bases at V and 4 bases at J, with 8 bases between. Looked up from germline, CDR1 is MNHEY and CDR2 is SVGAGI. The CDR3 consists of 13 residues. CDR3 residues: CASSYREGYGYTF. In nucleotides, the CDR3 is TGTGCCAGCAGTTACCGGGAGGGCTATGGCTACACCTTC.

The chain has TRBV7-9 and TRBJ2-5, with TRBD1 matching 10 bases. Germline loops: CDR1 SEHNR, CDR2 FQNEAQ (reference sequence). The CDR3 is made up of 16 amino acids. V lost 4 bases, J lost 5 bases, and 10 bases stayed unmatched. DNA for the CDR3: TGTGCCAGCAGCTCACCCGGCGACAGGGGGCGTGAGACCCAGTACTTC. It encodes CASSSPGDRGRETQYF. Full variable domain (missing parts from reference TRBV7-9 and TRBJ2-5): DTGVSQNPRHKITKRGQNVTFRCDPISEHNRLYWYRQTLGQGPEFLTYFQNEAQLEKSRLLSDRFSAERPKGSFSTLEIQRTEQGDSAMYLCASSSPGDRGRETQYFGPGTRLLVL.

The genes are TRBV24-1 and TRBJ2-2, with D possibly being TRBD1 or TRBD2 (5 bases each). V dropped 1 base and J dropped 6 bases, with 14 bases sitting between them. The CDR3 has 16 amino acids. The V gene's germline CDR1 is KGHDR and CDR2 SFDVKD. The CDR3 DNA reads TGTGCCACCAGTGATTTAACCGGGGCGTTTGCCGGGGAGCTGTTTTTT. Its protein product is CATSDLTGAFAGELFF.

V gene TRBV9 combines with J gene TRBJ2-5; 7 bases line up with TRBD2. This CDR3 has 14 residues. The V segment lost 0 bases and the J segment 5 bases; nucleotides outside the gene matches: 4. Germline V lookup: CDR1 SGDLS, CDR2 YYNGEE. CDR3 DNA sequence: TGTGCCAGCAGCGTAGACGTCGGGAGGGAGACCCAGTACTTC. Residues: CASSVDVGRETQYF.

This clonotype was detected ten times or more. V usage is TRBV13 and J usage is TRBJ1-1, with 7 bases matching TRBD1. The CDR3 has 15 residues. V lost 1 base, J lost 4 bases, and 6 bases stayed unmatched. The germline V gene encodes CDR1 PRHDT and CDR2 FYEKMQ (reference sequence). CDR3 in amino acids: CASSLEAGGGTEAFF. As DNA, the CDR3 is TGTGCCAGCAGCTTAGAGGCAGGGGGGGGCACTGAAGCTTTCTTT.

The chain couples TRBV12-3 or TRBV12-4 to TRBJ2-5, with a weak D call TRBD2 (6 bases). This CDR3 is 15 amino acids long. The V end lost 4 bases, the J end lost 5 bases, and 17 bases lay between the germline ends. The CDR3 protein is CASSSRDWGDETQYF. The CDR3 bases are TGTGCCAGCAGTTCCCGGGACTGGGGTGATGAGACCCAGTACTTC.

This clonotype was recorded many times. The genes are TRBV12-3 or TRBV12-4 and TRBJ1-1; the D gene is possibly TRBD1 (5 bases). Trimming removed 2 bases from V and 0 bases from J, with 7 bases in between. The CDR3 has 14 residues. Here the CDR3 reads CASSLMTVNTEAFF. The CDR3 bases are TGTGCCAGCAGTTTAATGACAGTGAACACTGAAGCTTTCTTT.

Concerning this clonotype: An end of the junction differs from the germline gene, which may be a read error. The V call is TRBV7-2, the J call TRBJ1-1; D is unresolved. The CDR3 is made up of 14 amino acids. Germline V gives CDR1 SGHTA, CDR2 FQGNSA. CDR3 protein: CASSLGQAVTEACF. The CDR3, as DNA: TGTGCCAGCAGCTTAGGTCAGGCGGTAACTGAAGCTTGCTTT.

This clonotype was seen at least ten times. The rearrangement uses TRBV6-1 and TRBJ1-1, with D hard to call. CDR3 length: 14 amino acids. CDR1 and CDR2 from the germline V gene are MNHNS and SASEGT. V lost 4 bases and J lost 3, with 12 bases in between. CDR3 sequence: CASSVRLRDTEAFF. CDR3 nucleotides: TGTGCCAGCAGTGTTAGGTTGAGGGACACTGAAGCTTTCTTT.